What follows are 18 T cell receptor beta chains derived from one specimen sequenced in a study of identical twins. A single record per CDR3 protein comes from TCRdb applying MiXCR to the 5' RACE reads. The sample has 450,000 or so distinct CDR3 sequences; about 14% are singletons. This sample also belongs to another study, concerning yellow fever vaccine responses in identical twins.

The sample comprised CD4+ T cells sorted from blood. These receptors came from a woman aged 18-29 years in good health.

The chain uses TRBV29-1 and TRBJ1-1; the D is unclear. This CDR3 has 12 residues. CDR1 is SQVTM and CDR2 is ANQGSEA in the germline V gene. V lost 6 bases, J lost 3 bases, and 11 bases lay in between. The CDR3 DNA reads TGCAGCGTCGGCGAGGACTACACTGAAGCTTTCTTT. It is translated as CSVGEDYTEAFF. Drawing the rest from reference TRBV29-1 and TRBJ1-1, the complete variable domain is SAVISQKPSRDICQRGTSLTIQCQVDSQVTMMFWYRQQPGQSLTLIATANQGSEATYESGFVIDKFPISRPNLTFSTLTVSNMSPEDSSIYLCSVGEDYTEAFFGQGTRLTVV.

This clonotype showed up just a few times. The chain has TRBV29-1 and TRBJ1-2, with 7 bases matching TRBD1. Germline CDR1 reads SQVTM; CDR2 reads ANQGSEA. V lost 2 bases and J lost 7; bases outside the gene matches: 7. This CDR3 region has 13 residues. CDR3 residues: CSVERDRASGYTF. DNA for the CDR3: TGCAGCGTTGAAAGAGACAGGGCAAGTGGCTACACCTTC.

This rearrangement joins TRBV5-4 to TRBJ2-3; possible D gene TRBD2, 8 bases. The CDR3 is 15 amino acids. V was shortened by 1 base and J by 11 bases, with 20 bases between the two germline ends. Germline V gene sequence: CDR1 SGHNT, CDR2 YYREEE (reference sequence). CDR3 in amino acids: CASSLLTSEGAGQYF. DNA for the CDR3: TGTGCCAGCAGCTTGTTGACTAGCGAGGGGGCGGGGCAGTATTTT.

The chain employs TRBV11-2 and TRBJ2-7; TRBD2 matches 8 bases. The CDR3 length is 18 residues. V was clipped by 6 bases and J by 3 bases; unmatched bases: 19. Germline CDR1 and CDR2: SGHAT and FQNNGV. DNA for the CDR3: TGTGCCAGCAGTAAGACTGCTAGCGGGTTTGGAGCCCGCTACGAGCAGTACTTC. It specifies CASSKTASGFGARYEQYF.

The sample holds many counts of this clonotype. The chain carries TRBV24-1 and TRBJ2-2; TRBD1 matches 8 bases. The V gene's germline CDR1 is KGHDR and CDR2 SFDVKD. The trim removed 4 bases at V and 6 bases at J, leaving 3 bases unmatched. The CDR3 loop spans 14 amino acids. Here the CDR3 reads CATSDLTGAGELFF. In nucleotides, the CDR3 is TGTGCCACCAGTGACCTGACAGGGGCCGGGGAGCTGTTTTTT.

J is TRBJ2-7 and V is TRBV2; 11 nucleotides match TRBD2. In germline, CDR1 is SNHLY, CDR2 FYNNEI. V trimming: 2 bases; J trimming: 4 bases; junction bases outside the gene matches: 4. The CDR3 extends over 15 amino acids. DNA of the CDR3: TGTGCCAGCAGTGAATCTAGCGGGAGGCGGTACGAGCAGTACTTC. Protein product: CASSESSGRRYEQYF.

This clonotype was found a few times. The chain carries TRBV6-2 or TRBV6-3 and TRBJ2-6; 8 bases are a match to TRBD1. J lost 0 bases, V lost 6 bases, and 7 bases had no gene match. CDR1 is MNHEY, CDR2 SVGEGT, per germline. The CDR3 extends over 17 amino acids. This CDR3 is CASSLPGGLSGANVLTF. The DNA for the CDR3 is TGTGCCAGCAGCCTCCCAGGGGGCCTCTCTGGGGCCAACGTCCTGACTTTC.

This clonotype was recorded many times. The CDR3 DNA follows: TGTGCCACCAGCAGAGATAATCAGAGGGGGCCCTATGGCTACACCTTC. Translation: CATSRDNQRGPYGYTF. This chain uses TRBV15 with TRBJ1-2, with TRBD1 identical over 7 bases. V shed 0 bases, J shed 4 bases, and the junction held 8 bases outside the gene matches. Germline V lookup: CDR1 LNHNV, CDR2 YYDKDF (reference sequence). The length of the CDR3 is 16 residues.

CDR3 in DNA: TGCGCCAGCAGCTTGCCGAGGACAGGGCCGGTCGAGCAGTACTTC. Encoded protein: CASSLPRTGPVEQYF. This chain connects TRBV5-1 to TRBJ2-7, with 8 bases identical to TRBD1. V lost 1 base, J lost 6 bases, and 9 bases stayed unmatched. Germline CDR1 is SGHRS and CDR2 is YFSETQ. The CDR3 has 15 amino acids.

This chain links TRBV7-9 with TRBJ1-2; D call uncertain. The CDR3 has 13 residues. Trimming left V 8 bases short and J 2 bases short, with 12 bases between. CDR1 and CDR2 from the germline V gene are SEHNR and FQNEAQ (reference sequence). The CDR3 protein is CASEEVGNYGYTF. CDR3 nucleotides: TGTGCCAGCGAGGAGGTCGGAAACTATGGCTACACCTTC.

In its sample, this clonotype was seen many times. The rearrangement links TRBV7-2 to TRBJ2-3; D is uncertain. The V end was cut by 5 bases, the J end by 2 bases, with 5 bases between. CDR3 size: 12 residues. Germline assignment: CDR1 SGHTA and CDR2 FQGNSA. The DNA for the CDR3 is TGTGCCAGCAGCCCCTACACAGATACGCAGTATTTT. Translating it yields CASSPYTDTQYF.

The DNA for the CDR3 is TGTGCCAGCAGCCACCACAAACAGGGGGTGAACACAGATACGCAGTATTTT. It codes for CASSHHKQGVNTDTQYF. This chain joins TRBV3-1 and TRBJ2-3; 8 bases fit TRBD1. This CDR3 spans 17 amino acids. CDR1 LGHDT and CDR2 YNNKEL come from the germline V gene (reference sequence). V dropped 3 bases and J dropped 2; count of bases not matched to a gene: 10.

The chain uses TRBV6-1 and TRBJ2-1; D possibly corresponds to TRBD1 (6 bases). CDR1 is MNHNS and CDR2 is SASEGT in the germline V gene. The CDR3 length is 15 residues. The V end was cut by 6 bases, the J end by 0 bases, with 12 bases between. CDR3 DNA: TGTGCCAGCAGGATAACAGGGAGCTCCTACAATGAGCAGTTCTTC. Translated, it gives CASRITGSSYNEQFF.

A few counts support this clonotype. The CDR3 DNA sequence: TGTGCCAGCAGCCCCGACAGGGGAGGTAATTCACCCCTCCACTTT. Encoded protein: CASSPDRGGNSPLHF. The chain carries TRBV7-9 and TRBJ1-6, with 8 bases aligning to TRBD1. V shed 5 bases, J shed 6 bases, and the junction held 6 bases outside the gene matches. Germline CDR1 and CDR2: SEHNR and FQNEAQ (reference sequence). The CDR3 runs to 15 residues.

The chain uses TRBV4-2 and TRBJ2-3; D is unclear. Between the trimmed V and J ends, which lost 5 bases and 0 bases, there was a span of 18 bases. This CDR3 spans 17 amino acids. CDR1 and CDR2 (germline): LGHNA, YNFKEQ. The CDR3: CASSILLGGASTDTQYF. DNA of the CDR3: TGTGCCAGCAGCATCTTACTCGGCGGAGCTAGCACAGATACGCAGTATTTT.

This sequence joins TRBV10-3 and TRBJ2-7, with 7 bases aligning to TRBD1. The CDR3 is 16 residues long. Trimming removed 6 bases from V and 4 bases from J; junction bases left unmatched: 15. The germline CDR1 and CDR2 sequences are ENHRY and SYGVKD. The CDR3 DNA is TGTGCCATCAGCGACCCACAGGGGCGTAAGGGGTACGAGCAGTACTTC. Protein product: CAISDPQGRKGYEQYF.

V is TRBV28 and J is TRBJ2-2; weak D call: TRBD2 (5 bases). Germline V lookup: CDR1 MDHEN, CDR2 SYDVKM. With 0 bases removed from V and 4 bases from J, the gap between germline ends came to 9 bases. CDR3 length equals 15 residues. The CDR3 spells CASSLWSGSTGELFF. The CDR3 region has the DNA TGTGCCAGCAGTTTATGGTCGGGGAGCACCGGGGAGCTGTTTTTT.

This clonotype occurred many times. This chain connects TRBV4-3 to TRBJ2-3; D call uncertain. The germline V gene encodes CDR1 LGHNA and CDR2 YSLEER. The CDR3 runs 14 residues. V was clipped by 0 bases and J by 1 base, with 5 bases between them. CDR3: CASSQDGGTDTQYF. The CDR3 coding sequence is TGCGCCAGCAGCCAAGATGGTGGCACAGATACGCAGTATTTT.